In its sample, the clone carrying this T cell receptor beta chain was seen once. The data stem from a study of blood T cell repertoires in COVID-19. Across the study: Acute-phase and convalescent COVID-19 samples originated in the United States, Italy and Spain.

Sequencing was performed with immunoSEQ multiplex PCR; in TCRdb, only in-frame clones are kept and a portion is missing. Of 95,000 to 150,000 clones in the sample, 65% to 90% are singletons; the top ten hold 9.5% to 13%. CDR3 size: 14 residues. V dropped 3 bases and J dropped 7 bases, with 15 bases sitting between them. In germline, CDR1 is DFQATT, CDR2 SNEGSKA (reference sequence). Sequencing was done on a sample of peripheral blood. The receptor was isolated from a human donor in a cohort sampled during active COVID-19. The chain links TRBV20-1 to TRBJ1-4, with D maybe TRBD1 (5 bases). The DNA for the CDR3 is TGCAGTGCTAGTCAGGGCCGCTGGGGTGAAAAACTGTTTTTT. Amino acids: CSASQGRWGEKLFF.